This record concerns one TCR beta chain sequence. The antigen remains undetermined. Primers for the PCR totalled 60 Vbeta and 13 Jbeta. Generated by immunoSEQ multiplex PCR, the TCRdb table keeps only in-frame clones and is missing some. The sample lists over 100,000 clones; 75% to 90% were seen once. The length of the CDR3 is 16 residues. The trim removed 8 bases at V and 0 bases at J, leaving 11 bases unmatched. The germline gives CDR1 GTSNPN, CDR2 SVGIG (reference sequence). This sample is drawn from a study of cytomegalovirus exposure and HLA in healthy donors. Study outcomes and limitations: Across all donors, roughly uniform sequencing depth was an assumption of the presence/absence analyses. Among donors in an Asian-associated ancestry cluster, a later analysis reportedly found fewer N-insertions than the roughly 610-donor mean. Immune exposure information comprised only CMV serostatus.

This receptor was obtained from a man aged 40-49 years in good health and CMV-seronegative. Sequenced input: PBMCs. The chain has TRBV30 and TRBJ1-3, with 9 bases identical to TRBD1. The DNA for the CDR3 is TGTGCCCTTGGGACAGGGCCTCAATTCTCTGGAAACACCATATATTTT. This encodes CALGTGPQFSGNTIYF.